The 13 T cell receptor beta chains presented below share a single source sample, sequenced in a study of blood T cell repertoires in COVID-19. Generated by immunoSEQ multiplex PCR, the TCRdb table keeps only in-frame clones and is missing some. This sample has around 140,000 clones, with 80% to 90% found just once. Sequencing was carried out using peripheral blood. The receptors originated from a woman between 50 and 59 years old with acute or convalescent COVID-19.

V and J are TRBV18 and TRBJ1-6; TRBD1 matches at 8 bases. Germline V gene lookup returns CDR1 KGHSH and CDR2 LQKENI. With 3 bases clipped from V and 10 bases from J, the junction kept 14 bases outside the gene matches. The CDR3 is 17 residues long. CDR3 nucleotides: TGTGCCAGCTCACCGCAGGGACAGGCGGTAGAGCAGTCACCCCTCCACTTT. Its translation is CASSPQGQAVEQSPLHF.

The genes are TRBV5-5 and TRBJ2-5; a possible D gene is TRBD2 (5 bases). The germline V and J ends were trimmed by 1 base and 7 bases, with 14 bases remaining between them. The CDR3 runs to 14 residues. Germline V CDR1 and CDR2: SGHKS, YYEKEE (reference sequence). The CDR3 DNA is TGTGCCAGCAGCTTGACAGACTACGAGGCGACCCAGTACTTC. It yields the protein CASSLTDYEATQYF.

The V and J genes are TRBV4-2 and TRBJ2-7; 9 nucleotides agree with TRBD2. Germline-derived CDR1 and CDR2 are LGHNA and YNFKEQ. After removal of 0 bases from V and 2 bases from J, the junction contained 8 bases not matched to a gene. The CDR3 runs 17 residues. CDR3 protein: CASSQEDGSSGAYEQYF. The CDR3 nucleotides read TGTGCCAGCAGCCAAGAAGATGGGTCTAGCGGGGCCTACGAGCAGTACTTC.

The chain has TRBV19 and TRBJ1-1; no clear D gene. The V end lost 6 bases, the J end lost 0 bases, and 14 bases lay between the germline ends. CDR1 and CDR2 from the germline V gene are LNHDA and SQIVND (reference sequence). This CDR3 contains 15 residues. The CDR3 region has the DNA TGTGCCAGTAGGAGACCGGGAGCTATGAACACTGAAGCTTTCTTT. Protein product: CASRRPGAMNTEAFF.

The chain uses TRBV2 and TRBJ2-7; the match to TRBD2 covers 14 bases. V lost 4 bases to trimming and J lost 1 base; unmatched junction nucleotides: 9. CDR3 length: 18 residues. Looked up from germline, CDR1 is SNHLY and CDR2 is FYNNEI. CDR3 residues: CASSGGTSGRRKSYEQYF. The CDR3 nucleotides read TGTGCCAGCAGTGGCGGGACTAGCGGGAGAAGGAAGTCCTACGAGCAGTACTTC.

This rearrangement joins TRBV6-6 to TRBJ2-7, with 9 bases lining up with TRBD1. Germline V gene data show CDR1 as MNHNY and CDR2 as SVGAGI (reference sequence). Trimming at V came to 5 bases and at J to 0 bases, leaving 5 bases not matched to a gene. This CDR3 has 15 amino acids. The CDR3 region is CASSQDRGGSYEQYF. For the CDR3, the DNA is TGTGCCAGCAGTCAGGACAGGGGTGGCTCCTACGAGCAGTACTTC.

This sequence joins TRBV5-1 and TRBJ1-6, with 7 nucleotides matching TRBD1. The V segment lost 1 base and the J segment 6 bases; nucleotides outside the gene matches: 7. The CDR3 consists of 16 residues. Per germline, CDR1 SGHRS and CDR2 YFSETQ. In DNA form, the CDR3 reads TGCGCCAGCAGCTTGAGTACCGGGACAGCTAATTCACCCCTCCACTTT. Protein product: CASSLSTGTANSPLHF.

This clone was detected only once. CDR3 residues: CASSSPGLVLYEQYF. As DNA, the CDR3 is TGTGCCAGCAGTTCGCCGGGACTAGTCCTCTACGAGCAGTACTTC. This chain links TRBV27 with TRBJ2-7, with 8 bases that match TRBD2. V gave up 4 bases and J gave up 3 bases; unmatched junction bases: 8. The CDR3 is made up of 15 amino acids. CDR1 MNHEY and CDR2 SMNVEV come from the germline V gene (reference sequence).

The CDR3 nucleotides read TGTGCCAGCAGCTTAGGGGGGCTCCAAGAGACCCAGTACTTC. This codes for CASSLGGLQETQYF. V and J are TRBV7-8 and TRBJ2-5, with D perhaps matching TRBD1 (6 bases). CDR1 is SGHVS and CDR2 is FQNEAQ in the germline V gene. Trimming left V 1 base short and J 1 base short, with 7 bases between. The CDR3 consists of 14 residues.

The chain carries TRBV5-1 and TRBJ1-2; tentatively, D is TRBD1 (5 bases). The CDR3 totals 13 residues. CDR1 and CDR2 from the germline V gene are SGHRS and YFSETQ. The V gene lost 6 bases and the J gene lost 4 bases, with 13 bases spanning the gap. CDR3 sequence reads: CASNSGTIYGYTF. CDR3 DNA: TGCGCCAGCAACTCAGGGACTATCTATGGCTACACCTTC.

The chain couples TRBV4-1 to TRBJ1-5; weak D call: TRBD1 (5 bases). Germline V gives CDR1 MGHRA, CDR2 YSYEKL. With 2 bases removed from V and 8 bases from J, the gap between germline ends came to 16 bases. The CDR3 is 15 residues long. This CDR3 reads CASSQWGEGFEPQHF. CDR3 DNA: TGCGCCAGCAGCCAATGGGGGGAGGGGTTTGAGCCCCAGCATTTT.

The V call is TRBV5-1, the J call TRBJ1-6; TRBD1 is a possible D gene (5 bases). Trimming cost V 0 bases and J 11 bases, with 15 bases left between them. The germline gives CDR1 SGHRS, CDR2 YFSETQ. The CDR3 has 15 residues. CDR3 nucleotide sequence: TGCGCCAGCAGCTTGGTGCAGGGAAGTAGTACACCCCTCCACTTT. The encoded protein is CASSLVQGSSTPLHF.

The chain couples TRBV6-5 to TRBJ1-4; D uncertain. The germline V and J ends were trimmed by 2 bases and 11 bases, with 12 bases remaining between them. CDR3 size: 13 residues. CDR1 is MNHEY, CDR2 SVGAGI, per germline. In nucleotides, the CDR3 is TGTGCCAGCAGTTACGGGAGAGAGGGCAAACTGTTTTTT. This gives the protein CASSYGREGKLFF.